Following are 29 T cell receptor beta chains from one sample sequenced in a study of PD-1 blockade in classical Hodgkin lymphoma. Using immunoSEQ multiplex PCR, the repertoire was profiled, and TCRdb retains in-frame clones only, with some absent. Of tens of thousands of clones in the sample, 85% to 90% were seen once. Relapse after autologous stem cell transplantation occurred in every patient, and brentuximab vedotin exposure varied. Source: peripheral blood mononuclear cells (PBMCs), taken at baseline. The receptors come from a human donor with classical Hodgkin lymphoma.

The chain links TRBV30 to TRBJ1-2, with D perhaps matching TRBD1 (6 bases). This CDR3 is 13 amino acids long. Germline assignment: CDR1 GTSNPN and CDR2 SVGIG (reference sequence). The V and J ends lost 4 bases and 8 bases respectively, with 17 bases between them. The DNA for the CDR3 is TGTGCCTGGACCCTAATGGGGGCAGTAGGCTACACCTTC. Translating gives CAWTLMGAVGYTF.

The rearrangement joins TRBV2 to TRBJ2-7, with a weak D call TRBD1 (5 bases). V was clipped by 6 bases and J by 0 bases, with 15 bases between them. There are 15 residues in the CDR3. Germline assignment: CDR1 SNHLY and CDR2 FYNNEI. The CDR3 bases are TGTGCCAGCAGCGCTGGACAAATTCCCTCCTACGAGCAGTACTTC. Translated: CASSAGQIPSYEQYF.

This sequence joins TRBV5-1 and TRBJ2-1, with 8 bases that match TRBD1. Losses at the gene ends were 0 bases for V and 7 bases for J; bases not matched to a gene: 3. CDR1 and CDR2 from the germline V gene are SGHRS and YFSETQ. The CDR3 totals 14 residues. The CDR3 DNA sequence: TGCGCCAGCAGCTTGGGACAGGGGACAAATGAGCAGTTCTTC. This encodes CASSLGQGTNEQFF.

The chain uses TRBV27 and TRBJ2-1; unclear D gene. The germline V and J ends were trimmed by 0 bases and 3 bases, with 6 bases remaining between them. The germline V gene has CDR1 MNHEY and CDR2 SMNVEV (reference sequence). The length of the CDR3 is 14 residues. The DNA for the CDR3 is TGTGCCAGCAGTTTATCCACTTTCTACAATGAGCAGTTCTTC. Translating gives CASSLSTFYNEQFF.

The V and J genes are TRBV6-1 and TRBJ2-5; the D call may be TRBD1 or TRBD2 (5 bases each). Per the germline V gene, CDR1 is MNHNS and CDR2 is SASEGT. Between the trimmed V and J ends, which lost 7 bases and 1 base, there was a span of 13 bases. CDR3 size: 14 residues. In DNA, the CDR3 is TGTGCCAGCAACCACCGGGGCCTCCAAGAGACCCAGTACTTC. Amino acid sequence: CASNHRGLQETQYF.

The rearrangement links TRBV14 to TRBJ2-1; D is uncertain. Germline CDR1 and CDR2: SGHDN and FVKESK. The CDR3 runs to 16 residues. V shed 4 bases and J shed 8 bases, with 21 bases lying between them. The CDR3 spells CASSPMVGVVSYEQFF. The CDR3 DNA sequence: TGTGCCAGCAGCCCAATGGTTGGGGTTGTAAGTTATGAGCAGTTCTTC.

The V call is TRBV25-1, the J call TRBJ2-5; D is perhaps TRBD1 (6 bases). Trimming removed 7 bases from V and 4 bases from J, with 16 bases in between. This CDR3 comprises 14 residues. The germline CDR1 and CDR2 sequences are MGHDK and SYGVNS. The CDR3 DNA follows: TGTGCCAGCAACGACGACAGGTTTGGAGAGACCCAGTACTTC. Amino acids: CASNDDRFGETQYF. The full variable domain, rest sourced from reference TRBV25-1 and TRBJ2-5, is EADIYQTPRYLVIGTGKKITLECSQTMGHDKMYWYQQDPGMELHLIHYSYGVNSTEKGDLSSESTVSRIRTEHFPLTLESARPSHTSQYLCASNDDRFGETQYFGPGTRLLVL.

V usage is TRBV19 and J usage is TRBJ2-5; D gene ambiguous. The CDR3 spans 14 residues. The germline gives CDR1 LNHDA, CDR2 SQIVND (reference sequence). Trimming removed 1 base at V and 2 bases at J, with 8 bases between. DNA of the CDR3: TGTGCCAGTAGTATAGGCGGAAGACAAGAGACCCAGTACTTC. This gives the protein CASSIGGRQETQYF. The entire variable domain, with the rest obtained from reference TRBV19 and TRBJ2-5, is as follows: DGGITQSPKYLFRKEGQNVTLSCEQNLNHDAMYWYRQDPGQGLRLIYYSQIVNDFQKGDIAEGYSVSREKKESFPLTVTSAQKNPTAFYLCASSIGGRQETQYFGPGTRLLVL.

The CDR3 protein is CASSTGYGSYEQYF. DNA of the CDR3: TGTGCCAGTAGTACCGGCTATGGCTCCTACGAGCAGTACTTC. The chain links TRBV19 to TRBJ2-7; the D is unclear. The CDR3 runs to 14 residues. Germline CDR1 is LNHDA and CDR2 is SQIVND (reference sequence). Trimming shortened V by 4 bases and J by 0 bases, and 10 bases separated the two germline ends.

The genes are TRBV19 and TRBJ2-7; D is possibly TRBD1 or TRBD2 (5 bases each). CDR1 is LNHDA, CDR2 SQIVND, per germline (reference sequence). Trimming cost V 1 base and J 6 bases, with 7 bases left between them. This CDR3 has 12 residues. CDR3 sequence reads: CASSIGGAEQYF. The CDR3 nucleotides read TGTGCCAGTAGTATAGGAGGGGCCGAGCAGTACTTC.

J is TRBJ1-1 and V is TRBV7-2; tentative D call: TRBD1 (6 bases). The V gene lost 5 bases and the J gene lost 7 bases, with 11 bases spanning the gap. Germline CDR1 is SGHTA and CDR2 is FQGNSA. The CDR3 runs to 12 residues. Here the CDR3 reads CASSRDRSEAFF. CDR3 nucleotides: TGTGCCAGCAGCCGAGACAGGAGTGAAGCTTTCTTT.

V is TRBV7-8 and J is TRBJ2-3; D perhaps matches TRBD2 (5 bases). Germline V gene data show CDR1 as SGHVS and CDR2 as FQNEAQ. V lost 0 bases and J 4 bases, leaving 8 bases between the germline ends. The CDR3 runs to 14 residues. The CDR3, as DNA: TGTGCCAGCAGCTTAGCGGACTTCTCAGATACGCAGTATTTT. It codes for CASSLADFSDTQYF.

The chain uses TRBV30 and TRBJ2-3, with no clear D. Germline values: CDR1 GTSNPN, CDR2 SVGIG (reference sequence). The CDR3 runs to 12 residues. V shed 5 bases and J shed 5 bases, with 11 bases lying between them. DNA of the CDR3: TGTGCCTGGGCTTTTGTTGGAGATACGCAGTATTTT. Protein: CAWAFVGDTQYF.

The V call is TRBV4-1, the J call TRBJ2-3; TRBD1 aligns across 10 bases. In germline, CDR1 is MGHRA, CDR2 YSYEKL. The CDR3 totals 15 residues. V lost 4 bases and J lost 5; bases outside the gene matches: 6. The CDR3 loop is CASSPPGTGEDTQYF. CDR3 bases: TGCGCCAGCAGCCCGCCCGGGACAGGGGAAGATACGCAGTATTTT.

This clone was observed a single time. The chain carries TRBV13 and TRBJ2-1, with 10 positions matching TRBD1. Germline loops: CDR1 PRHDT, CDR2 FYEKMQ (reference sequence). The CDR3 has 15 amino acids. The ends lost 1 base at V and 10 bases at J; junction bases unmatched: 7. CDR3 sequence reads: CASSLEWTGGREQFF. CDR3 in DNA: TGTGCCAGCAGCTTAGAATGGACAGGGGGGAGGGAGCAGTTCTTC. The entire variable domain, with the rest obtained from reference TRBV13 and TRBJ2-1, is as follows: AAGVIQSPRHLIKEKRETATLKCYPIPRHDTVYWYQQGPGQDPQFLISFYEKMQSDKGSIPDRFSAQQFSDYHSELNMSSLELGDSALYFCASSLEWTGGREQFFGPGTRLTVL.

Here the CDR3 reads CASSPWTSGAYEQYF. The DNA for the CDR3 is TGCGCCAGCAGCCCATGGACTAGCGGGGCCTACGAGCAGTACTTC. This rearrangement joins TRBV5-1 to TRBJ2-7, with 12 nucleotides matching TRBD2. Germline loops: CDR1 SGHRS, CDR2 YFSETQ. V gave up 4 bases and J gave up 2 bases; unmatched junction bases: 4. This CDR3 region has 15 residues. Together with reference TRBV5-1 and TRBJ2-7, the CDR3 gives the full variable domain: KAGVTQTPRYLIKTRGQQVTLSCSPISGHRSVSWYQQTPGQGLQFLFEYFSETQRNKGNFPGRFSGRQFSNSRSEMNVSTLELGDSALYLCASSPWTSGAYEQYFGPGTRLTVT.

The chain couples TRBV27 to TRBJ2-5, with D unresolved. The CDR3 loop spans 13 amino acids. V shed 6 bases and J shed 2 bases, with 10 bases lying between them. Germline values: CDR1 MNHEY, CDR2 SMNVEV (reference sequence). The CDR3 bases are TGTGCCAGCAGACCCTGGGCGCAAGAGACCCAGTACTTC. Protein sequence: CASRPWAQETQYF.

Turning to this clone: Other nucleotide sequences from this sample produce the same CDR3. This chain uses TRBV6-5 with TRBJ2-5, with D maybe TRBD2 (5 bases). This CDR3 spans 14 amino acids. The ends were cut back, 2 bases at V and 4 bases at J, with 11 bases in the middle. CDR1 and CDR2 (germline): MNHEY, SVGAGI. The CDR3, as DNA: TGTGCCAGCAGTTACGGAGGTACTGGAGAGACCCAGTACTTC. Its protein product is CASSYGGTGETQYF.

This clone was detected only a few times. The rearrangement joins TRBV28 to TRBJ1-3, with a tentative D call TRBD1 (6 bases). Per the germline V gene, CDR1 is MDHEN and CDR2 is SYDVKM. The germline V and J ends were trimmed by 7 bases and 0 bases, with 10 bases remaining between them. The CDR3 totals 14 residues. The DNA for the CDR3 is TGTGCCAGCACAGGGGACATCTCTGGAAACACCATATATTTT. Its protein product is CASTGDISGNTIYF.

In DNA, the CDR3 is TGCGCCAGCAGCTGGGATAGGAATTCACCCCTCCACTTT. Translated, it gives CASSWDRNSPLHF. The genes are TRBV5-1 and TRBJ1-6; no clear D. V lost 3 bases to trimming and J lost 7 bases, with 8 bases between them. The germline gives CDR1 SGHRS, CDR2 YFSETQ. CDR3 length equals 13 residues.

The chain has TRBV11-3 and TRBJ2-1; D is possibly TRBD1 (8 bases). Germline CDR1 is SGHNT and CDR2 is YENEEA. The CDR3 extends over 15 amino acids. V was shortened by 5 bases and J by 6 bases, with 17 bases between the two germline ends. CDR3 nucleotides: TGTGCCAGCAGCCCCGGACAGGGAGGGCCCAATGAGCAGTTCTTC. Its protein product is CASSPGQGGPNEQFF. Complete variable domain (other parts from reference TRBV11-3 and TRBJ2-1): EAGVVQSPRYKIIEKKQPVAFWCNPISGHNTLYWYLQNLGQGPELLIRYENEEAVDDSQLPKDRFSAERLKGVDSTLKIQPAELGDSAVYLCASSPGQGGPNEQFFGPGTRLTVL.

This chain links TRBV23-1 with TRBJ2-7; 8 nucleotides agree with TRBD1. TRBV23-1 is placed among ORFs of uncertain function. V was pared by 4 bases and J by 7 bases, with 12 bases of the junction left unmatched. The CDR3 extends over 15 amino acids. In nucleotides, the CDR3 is TGCGCCAGCAGTCCCCTTAAGGACAGGGTCTTTGAGCAGTACTTC. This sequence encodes CASSPLKDRVFEQYF.

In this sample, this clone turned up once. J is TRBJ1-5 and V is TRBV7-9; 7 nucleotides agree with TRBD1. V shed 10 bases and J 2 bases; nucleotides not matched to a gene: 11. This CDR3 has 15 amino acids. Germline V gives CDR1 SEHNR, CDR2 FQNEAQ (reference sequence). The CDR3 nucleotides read TGTGCCACCGATGACAGGGTGGATGGCAATCAGCCCCAGCATTTT. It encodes CATDDRVDGNQPQHF.

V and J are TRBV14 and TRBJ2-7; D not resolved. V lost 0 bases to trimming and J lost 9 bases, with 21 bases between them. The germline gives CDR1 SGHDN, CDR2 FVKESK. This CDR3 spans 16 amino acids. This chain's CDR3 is CASSQDVGTISTRQYF. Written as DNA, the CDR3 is TGTGCCAGCAGCCAAGACGTAGGAACGATCTCTACGAGGCAGTACTTC.

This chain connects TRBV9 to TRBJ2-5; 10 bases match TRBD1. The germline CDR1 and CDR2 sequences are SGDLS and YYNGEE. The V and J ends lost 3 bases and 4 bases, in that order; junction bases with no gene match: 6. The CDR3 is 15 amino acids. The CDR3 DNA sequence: TGTGCCAGCAGCGAGAAGGACAGGGGGGTAGAGACCCAGTACTTC. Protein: CASSEKDRGVETQYF.

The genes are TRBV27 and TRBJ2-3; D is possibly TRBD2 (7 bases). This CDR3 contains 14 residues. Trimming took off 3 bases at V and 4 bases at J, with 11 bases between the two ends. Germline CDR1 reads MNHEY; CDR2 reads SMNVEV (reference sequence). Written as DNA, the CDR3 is TGTGCCAGCAGTTTCGGGGGGCGACCAGATACGCAGTATTTT. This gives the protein CASSFGGRPDTQYF.

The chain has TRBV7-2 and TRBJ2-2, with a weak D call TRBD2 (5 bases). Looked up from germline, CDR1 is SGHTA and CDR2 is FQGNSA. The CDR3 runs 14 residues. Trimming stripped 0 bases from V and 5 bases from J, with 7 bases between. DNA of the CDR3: TGTGCCAGCAGCTTAGCTCGGGGAACCGGGGAGCTGTTTTTT. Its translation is CASSLARGTGELFF.

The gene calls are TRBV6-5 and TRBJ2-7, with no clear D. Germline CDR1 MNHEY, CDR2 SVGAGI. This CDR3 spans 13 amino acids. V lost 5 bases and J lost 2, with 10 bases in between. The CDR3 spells CASSPSVTYEQYF. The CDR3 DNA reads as TGTGCCAGCAGTCCGTCTGTGACCTACGAGCAGTACTTC.

The CDR3 sequence: CASSLGARAFF. The CDR3 nucleotides are TGTGCCAGCAGCCTCGGGGCCCGAGCTTTCTTT. J is TRBJ1-1 and V is TRBV14; a weak D match, TRBD1 (5 bases). V shed 4 bases and J shed 10 bases, with 10 bases lying between them. This CDR3 has 11 amino acids. From germline, CDR1 is SGHDN and CDR2 FVKESK.